This TCR beta chain was retrieved from a study of T cells after yellow fever vaccination. Broader study findings: Post-booster samples contained most primary-vaccination clones (around 95% CD4, approximately 88% CD8). Bulk-population clonotypes that are abundant could appear as contaminants in FACS-sorted repertoires.

The germline V and J ends were trimmed by 0 bases and 0 bases, with 8 bases remaining between them. The CDR3 is 15 residues long. Looked up from germline, CDR1 is LGHNA and CDR2 is YNFKEQ. Using its own MiXCR run on the 5' RACE reads, TCRdb lists one record per CDR3 protein. The sample includes some 320,000 distinct CDR3 sequences, 7.5% to 9.5% seen only once; the top ten take approximately 3.3%. This clonotype has at least ten counts. Its antigen is as yet unknown. This clonotype originated in a man aged 18 to 30 who received the YFV17D yellow fever vaccine. The chain employs TRBV4-2 and TRBJ1-1; unclear D gene. Sequencing used CD4+ T cells sorted from PBMCs, obtained 5 days after the yellow fever booster vaccination. The CDR3 region has the DNA TGTGCCAGCAGCCAAGAGCGGCAGATGAACACTGAAGCTTTCTTT. Translated, it gives CASSQERQMNTEAFF.